This TCR beta chain comes out of a study of blood T cell repertoires in COVID-19. Turning to the study itself: Sites in the United States, Italy and Spain provided acute and convalescent COVID-19 samples.

V lost 3 bases and J lost 2, with 8 bases in between. Germline V gives CDR1 SNHLY, CDR2 FYNNEI. The CDR3 runs to 14 residues. Clones were read by immunoSEQ multiplex PCR, and TCRdb kept only the in-frame ones, dropping some. The repertoire consists of 150,000 to 200,000 clones, with approximately 86% occurring once and the leading ten covering roughly 8.7%. The receptor comes from a man in his fifties or sixties with active or convalescent COVID-19. The rearrangement uses TRBV2 and TRBJ1-3; possibly TRBD1 for D (5 bases). The sequenced sample consisted of peripheral blood. CDR3 region: CASSDEQAGNTIYF. The CDR3 region has the DNA TGTGCCAGCAGTGATGAACAGGCTGGAAACACCATATATTTT.